A selection of T cell receptor beta chains follows, all from one sample in a study of T cell responses to AZD1222 COVID-19 vaccine. Sequencing was performed with immunoSEQ multiplex PCR; in TCRdb, only in-frame clones are kept and a portion is missing. The table lists about 140,000 clones, more than 75% of them singletons. Sample: peripheral blood, taken 28 days after the second AZD1222 dose. These receptors all come from an adult who received the AZD1222 COVID-19 vaccine. Each CDR3 is given with its conserved first and last residue. D genes are given only for firm matches. Expanded clones are given a class, and other clones once, few, many or no size at all.

j_call,v_call,d_call,clone_size,cdr3_aa,cdr3_nt
TRBJ2-3,TRBV18,TRBD2,.,CASSPTRLRLANTDTQYF,TGTGCCAGCTCACCTACCCGCCTTCGACTAGCGAACACAGATACGCAGTATTTT
TRBJ1-2,TRBV19,.,.,CASSIGKAKYGYTF,TGTGCCAGTAGTATCGGCAAGGCGAAATATGGCTACACCTTC
TRBJ1-4,TRBV6-6,.,.,CASSYSYRVDEEKLFF,TGTGCCAGCAGTTACTCATATAGGGTGGATGAGGAAAAACTGTTTTTT
TRBJ2-7,TRBV6-2/TRBV6-3,TRBD1,.,CASSYRQGPYEQYF,TGTGCCAGCAGTTACCGACAGGGACCCTACGAGCAGTACTTC
TRBJ1-3,TRBV6-5,.,.,CASSYDSSSGNTIYF,TGTGCCAGCAGCTACGACAGCTCCTCTGGAAACACCATATATTTT
TRBJ1-6,TRBV28,TRBD1,.,CASRGTGLPSPLHF,TGTGCCAGCAGAGGGACAGGGCTTCCTTCACCCCTCCACTTT
TRBJ2-4,TRBV5-6,TRBD1,.,CASSSKGQAGTAKNIQYF,TGTGCCAGCAGCTCGAAGGGACAGGCAGGGACGGCCAAAAACATTCAGTACTTC
TRBJ1-1,TRBV7-2,TRBD1,.,CASRRQGTEAFF,TGTGCCAGCAGACGACAGGGTACTGAAGCTTTCTTT
TRBJ2-7,TRBV5-4,.,.,CASSFGERNEQYF,TGTGCCAGCAGCTTTGGCGAGCGGAACGAGCAGTACTTC
TRBJ1-1,TRBV9,.,.,CASSPKWGTEAFF,TGTGCCAGCAGCCCAAAATGGGGGACTGAAGCTTTCTTT
TRBJ1-1,TRBV6-6,.,.,CASRKNMNTEAFF,TGTGCCAGCAGAAAAAACATGAACACTGAAGCTTTCTTT
TRBJ1-6,TRBV11-2,.,few,CASSKDRANSPLHF,TGTGCCAGCAGCAAGGACAGAGCCAATTCACCCCTCCACTTT
TRBJ2-3,TRBV7-2,TRBD2,.,CASSSLAATTDTQYF,TGTGCCAGCAGCTCCCTAGCGGCTACCACAGATACGCAGTATTTT
TRBJ2-7,TRBV18,TRBD1,.,CASSPPGQGHEQYF,TGTGCCAGCTCACCACCGGGACAGGGGCACGAGCAGTACTTC
TRBJ2-3,TRBV9,.,.,CASSVTMRGDTQYF,TGTGCCAGCAGCGTAACCATGCGGGGCGATACGCAGTATTTT
TRBJ1-4,TRBV4-1,.,few,CASSRKTLAGLNEKLFF,TGCGCCAGCAGCCGGAAAACCCTGGCAGGCCTCAATGAAAAACTGTTTTTT
TRBJ2-7,TRBV5-6,.,.,CASSRTVYEQYF,TGTGCCAGCAGCCGAACGGTCTACGAGCAGTACTTC
TRBJ2-3,TRBV7-2,.,.,CASSIQEGPRQYF,TGTGCCAGCAGCATCCAGGAAGGACCCAGGCAGTATTTT
TRBJ1-2,TRBV28,TRBD1,once,CASSFGQGAYGYTF,TGTGCCAGCAGTTTTGGTCAGGGGGCCTATGGCTACACCTTC
TRBJ1-6,TRBV7-9,TRBD1,.,CASSEGQINSPLHF,TGTGCCAGCAGCGAGGGACAGATTAATTCACCCCTCCACTTT
TRBJ1-6,TRBV5-4,TRBD1,.,CASSPSSGTVNSPLHF,TGTGCCAGCAGCCCCTCCTCCGGGACAGTTAATTCACCCCTCCACTTT
TRBJ1-5,TRBV7-8,TRBD1,.,CASSFDRGLIQPQHF,TGTGCCAGCAGCTTCGACAGGGGGCTTATTCAGCCCCAGCATTTT
TRBJ1-1,TRBV7-2,.,.,CASSFESGLGTEAFF,TGTGCCAGCAGCTTCGAATCTGGGCTGGGGACTGAAGCTTTCTTT
TRBJ2-7,TRBV21-1,.,.,CASSQDGGQGKGEQYF,TGTGCCAGCAGCCAAGACGGGGGACAGGGGAAGGGCGAGCAGTACTTC
TRBJ2-1,TRBV18,.,.,CASSPPAGGGGEQFF,TGTGCCAGCTCACCACCGGCCGGTGGGGGTGGTGAGCAGTTCTTC
TRBJ1-2,TRBV28,.,.,CASSLIGYGYTF,TGTGCCAGCAGTTTAATTGGCTATGGCTACACCTTC
TRBJ2-5,TRBV9,TRBD2,.,CASSPGTIQETQYF,TGTGCCAGCAGCCCCGGGACTATCCAAGAGACCCAGTACTTC
TRBJ1-4,TRBV18,.,.,CASSPEMRTTNEKLFF,TGTGCCAGCTCACCGGAAATGCGGACAACTAATGAAAAACTGTTTTTT
TRBJ1-1,TRBV5-1,TRBD1,.,CASSFLMAGGGNTEAFF,TGCGCCAGCAGCTTCCTTATGGCAGGGGGCGGGAACACTGAAGCTTTCTTT
TRBJ1-2,TRBV19,.,.,CASSMFDYGYTF,TGTGCCAGTAGTATGTTTGACTATGGCTACACCTTC
TRBJ2-4,TRBV3-1/TRBV3-2,TRBD2,.,CASSQYGTSGKNIQYF,TGTGCCAGCAGCCAATACGGGACTAGCGGCAAAAACATTCAGTACTTC
TRBJ2-4,TRBV5-4,.,.,CASSVRTGKNIQYF,TGTGCCAGCAGCGTACGGACGGGAAAAAACATTCAGTACTTC
TRBJ1-1,TRBV6-5,.,.,CASSYFPGQNTEAFF,TGTGCCAGCAGTTACTTCCCGGGCCAGAACACTGAAGCTTTCTTT
TRBJ1-5,TRBV6-1,.,.,CASSEPWPQHF,TGTGCCAGCAGTGAACCCTGGCCCCAGCATTTT
TRBJ1-5,TRBV19,.,.,CASSARTGLSNQPQHF,TGTGCCAGTAGTGCCCGTACCGGGCTTAGCAATCAGCCCCAGCATTTT
TRBJ2-6,TRBV28,TRBD2,.,CASSYVAREANSGANVLTF,TGTGCCAGCAGCTACGTAGCGCGGGAGGCCAACTCTGGGGCCAACGTCCTGACTTTC
TRBJ1-6,TRBV6-5,.,.,CASSPTGDNSPLHF,TGTGCCAGCAGTCCGACAGGAGACAATTCACCCCTCCACTTT
TRBJ1-2,TRBV11-2,.,.,CASSPEGYGYTF,TGTGCCAGCAGCCCTGAAGGCTATGGCTACACCTTC
TRBJ1-1,TRBV14,.,few,CASSQGLATEAFF,TGTGCCAGCAGCCAGGGGTTGGCCACTGAAGCTTTCTTT
TRBJ2-7,TRBV4-1,.,.,CASSHVTGRDPYEQYF,TGCGCCAGCAGCCACGTAACAGGGAGGGACCCCTACGAGCAGTACTTC
TRBJ2-5,TRBV7-9,.,.,CASSLVRALQETQYF,TGTGCCAGCAGCTTAGTCAGGGCTCTCCAAGAGACCCAGTACTTC
TRBJ2-7,TRBV19,.,.,CASSIADGGTGQYF,TGTGCCAGTAGTATAGCAGACGGGGGCACTGGGCAGTACTTC
TRBJ1-3,TRBV9,TRBD1,few,CASSVDQGENTIYF,TGTGCCAGCAGCGTAGACCAGGGGGAAAACACCATATATTTT
TRBJ2-5,TRBV9,TRBD1,.,CASSVRGLGETQYF,TGTGCCAGCAGCGTCAGGGGGCTTGGAGAGACCCAGTACTTC
TRBJ1-3,TRBV30,TRBD1,.,CAWSANRGKGNTIYF,TGTGCCTGGAGTGCGAACAGGGGAAAAGGAAACACCATATATTTT
TRBJ2-3,TRBV19,TRBD2,.,CASSIGPPGLAGVVDTQYF,TGTGCCAGTAGTATTGGTCCTCCGGGGCTAGCGGGGGTTGTAGATACGCAGTATTTT
TRBJ1-5,TRBV10-3,.,.,CAISESGGPNQPQHF,TGTGCCATCAGTGAGTCAGGAGGACCAAATCAGCCCCAGCATTTT
TRBJ1-2,TRBV28,.,.,CASSPIQFYGYTF,TGTGCCAGCAGTCCCATTCAGTTCTATGGCTACACCTTC
TRBJ1-2,TRBV28,.,once,CASSLGNEYGYTF,TGTGCCAGCAGTTTGGGGAACGAGTATGGCTACACCTTC
TRBJ1-3,TRBV30,.,.,CAWSVGQNTIYF,TGTGCCTGGAGTGTGGGGCAGAACACCATATATTTT